The subject of this entry is one TCR beta chain. This record belongs to a study of T cells in Graves' hyperthyroidism and ophthalmopathy. Study-wide background: Peripheral blood specimens were obtained at initial diagnosis, prior to any treatment.

Amplification of TCR beta CDR3 regions was performed using RNA transcripts as template. With the HTBI primer set, the TCR CDR3 went through a first round of RT-PCR. TCRdb used MiXCR to reprocess the multiplex PCR reads, holding one entry per CDR3 protein. The table shows hundreds of thousands of distinct CDR3 sequences, with around 15% occurring only once. CDR1 is LNHDA, CDR2 SQIVND, per germline (reference sequence). V lost 3 bases to trimming and J lost 5 bases; unmatched junction nucleotides: 21. The CDR3 consists of 20 residues. V gene TRBV19 combines with J gene TRBJ2-1; TRBD2 matches at 8 bases. The source material was blood. The receptor's source is a woman aged 40 to 50 with Graves' hyperthyroidism. The CDR3 sequence is CASSIPGHLWAGGMNNEQFF. CDR3 nucleotides: TGTGCCAGTAGTATTCCGGGACACCTTTGGGCGGGAGGTATGAACAATGAGCAGTTCTTC.